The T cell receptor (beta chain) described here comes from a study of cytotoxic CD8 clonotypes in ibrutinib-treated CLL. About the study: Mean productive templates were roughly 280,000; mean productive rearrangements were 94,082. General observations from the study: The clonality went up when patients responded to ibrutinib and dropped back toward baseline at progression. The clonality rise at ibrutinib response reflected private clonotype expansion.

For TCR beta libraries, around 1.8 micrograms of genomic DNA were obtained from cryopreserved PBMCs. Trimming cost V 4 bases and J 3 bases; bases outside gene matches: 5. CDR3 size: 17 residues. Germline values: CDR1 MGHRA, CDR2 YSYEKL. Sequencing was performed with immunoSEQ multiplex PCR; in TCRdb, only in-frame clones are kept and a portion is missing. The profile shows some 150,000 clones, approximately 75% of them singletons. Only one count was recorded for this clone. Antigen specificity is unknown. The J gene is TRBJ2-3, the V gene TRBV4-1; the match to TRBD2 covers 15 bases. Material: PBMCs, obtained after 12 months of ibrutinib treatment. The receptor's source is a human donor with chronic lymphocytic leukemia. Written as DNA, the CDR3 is TGCGCCAGCAGCCTCGAAGGGACTAGCGGGGGGACAGATACGCAGTATTTT. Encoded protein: CASSLEGTSGGTDTQYF.